One T cell receptor (beta chain) is described in this entry. The CDR3 extends over 17 amino acids. Germline CDR1 is MNHEY and CDR2 is SMNVEV (reference sequence). Trimming at V came to 0 bases and at J to 0 bases, leaving 7 bases not matched to a gene. TCRdb's copy holds only in-frame clones and misses some; the assay was immunoSEQ multiplex PCR. This table has about 2.1 million clones, about 94% appearing once. The sample comes from a study of shared clonotypes between healthy human individuals. Naive CD8 cells lacked CD45RO and underwent positive selection for CCR7, leaving out terminally differentiated effector memory CD45RA+ cells.

The gene calls are TRBV27 and TRBJ1-2; 7 positions agree with TRBD1. The sequence was obtained from a man aged 18 to 35 in good health. Some clones in this sample may be carry-over from other donors' samples. Input material: naive CD8+ T cells from PBMCs. This chain's CDR3 is CASSLSIGTASNYGYTF. The CDR3 bases are TGTGCCAGCAGTTTATCGATAGGGACAGCCTCTAACTATGGCTACACCTTC.